This note documents a single T cell receptor (beta chain) sequence. Its matching antigen is unknown. These data come from a study of cytomegalovirus exposure and HLA in healthy donors. Study details: Caucasian-associated ancestry cluster membership applied to approximately 80% of nearly 400 genotyped donors.

Findings of the study overall: Later analysis associated a missense DCLRE1C variant with TCR beta V- and J-gene trimming. Upon later analysis, TCR association rates were observed to vary by HLA locus, being highest for DRB1 and lowest for HLA-C.

Amplification used 60 Vbeta primers and 13 Jbeta primers. Here immunoSEQ multiplex PCR was the method, and the copy in TCRdb shows in-frame clones only, minus some. The profile covers 95,000 to 100,000 clones, with approximately 80% appearing a single time and under 0.8% taken by the ten largest. Healthy donors of bone marrow made up the group. The clonotype comes from a woman aged 60-70 years in good health and CMV-seronegative. The specimen was PBMCs.

The CDR3 region is CASSTRLAGEYADDEQFF. The DNA for the CDR3 is TGTGCCAGCAGCACTCGTTTAGCGGGAGAATACGCGGACGATGAGCAGTTCTTC. V is TRBV7-9 and J is TRBJ2-1, with 9 bases matching TRBD2. There are 18 residues in the CDR3. Losses at the gene ends were 5 bases for V and 8 bases for J; bases not matched to a gene: 19. Germline-derived CDR1 and CDR2 are SEHNR and FQNEAQ (reference sequence).